This entry lists 20 T cell receptor beta chains sequenced from one sample in a study of blood T cell repertoires in COVID-19. The table came from immunoSEQ multiplex PCR; TCRdb's copy has only in-frame clones and leaves some out. This table holds 250,000 to 350,000 clones, 85% to 90% found once. The sequenced sample was peripheral blood. These receptors all come from a woman in her thirties with COVID-19, enrolled during active disease.

This clone was counted once. The chain carries TRBV2 and TRBJ1-4; D is unclear. The CDR3 length is 14 residues. Per germline, CDR1 SNHLY and CDR2 FYNNEI. V was shortened by 7 bases and J by 0 bases, with 9 bases between the two germline ends. The CDR3 protein is CASNRATTNEKLFF. The CDR3 DNA is TGTGCCAGCAACCGAGCTACAACTAATGAAAAACTGTTTTTT.

The rearrangement links TRBV19 to TRBJ2-1, with TRBD2 identical over 12 bases. Germline CDR1 is LNHDA and CDR2 is SQIVND (reference sequence). V trimming: 8 bases; J trimming: 4 bases; junction bases outside the gene matches: 6. The CDR3 has 15 residues. In nucleotides, the CDR3 is TGTGCCAGTTCAGCTCTAGCGGGAGGGTACAATGAGCAGTTCTTC. It specifies CASSALAGGYNEQFF.

This clone was found once. The chain carries TRBV10-1 and TRBJ1-6, with 10 positions matching TRBD1. The germline V gene encodes CDR1 WNHNN and CDR2 SYGVQD (reference sequence). This CDR3 comprises 18 residues. The junction had 4 bases not matched to a gene; V was cut back by 2 bases and J by 0 bases. The CDR3 DNA follows: TGCGCCAGCAGTGAGCTAGACAGGGGGCTCTCCTATAATTCACCCCTCCACTTT. It translates to CASSELDRGLSYNSPLHF.

The V and J genes are TRBV6-6 and TRBJ1-3; D is undetermined. CDR3 length equals 13 residues. The V gene lost 6 bases and the J gene lost 0 bases, with 6 bases spanning the gap. Germline values: CDR1 MNHNY, CDR2 SVGAGI (reference sequence). CDR3 residues: CASSSPSGNTIYF. In DNA, the CDR3 is TGTGCCAGCAGCTCCCCCTCTGGAAACACCATATATTTT.

The V call is TRBV10-3, the J call TRBJ2-3; 7 positions match TRBD2. The junction had 11 bases not matched to a gene; V was cut back by 10 bases and J by 1 base. In germline, CDR1 is ENHRY, CDR2 SYGVKD. CDR3 size: 15 residues. CDR3 DNA sequence: TGTGCCACCATCCGAGGGACTATAGGCACAGATACGCAGTATTTT. Its translation: CATIRGTIGTDTQYF.

The chain carries TRBV30 and TRBJ1-2; TRBD1 matches at 8 bases. The junction had 5 bases not matched to a gene; V was cut back by 0 bases and J by 2 bases. The CDR3 is made up of 15 amino acids. Germline V lookup: CDR1 GTSNPN, CDR2 SVGIG (reference sequence). CDR3 in amino acids: CAWSVPAGGNYGYTF. CDR3 coding DNA: TGTGCCTGGAGTGTACCGGCAGGGGGCAACTATGGCTACACCTTC. Full variable domain (remainder filled in from reference TRBV30 and TRBJ1-2): SQTIHQWPATLVQPVGSPLSLECTVEGTSNPNLYWYRQAAGRGLQLLFYSVGIGQISSEVPQNLSASRPQDRQFILSSKKLLLSDSGFYLCAWSVPAGGNYGYTFGSGTRLTVV.

The rearrangement links TRBV2 to TRBJ2-3, with 7 positions matching TRBD1. The CDR3 contains 14 residues. Trimming at V came to 6 bases and at J to 4 bases, leaving 7 bases not matched to a gene. The germline V gene encodes CDR1 SNHLY and CDR2 FYNNEI. The CDR3 DNA reads TGTGCCAGCAGCCAGGGGGTTGTGGCAGATACGCAGTATTTT. Translation gives CASSQGVVADTQYF.

CDR3 in DNA: TGTGCCAGCAGCCGCGGGACGGGAGGAAACTATGGCTACACCTTC. It specifies CASSRGTGGNYGYTF. The chain recombines TRBV6-5 with TRBJ1-2, with D perhaps TRBD1 (5 bases). V was cut by 6 bases and J by 2 bases, with 16 bases left in between. CDR1 is MNHEY and CDR2 is SVGAGI in the germline V gene. The CDR3 runs 15 residues.

With respect to this clone: This specimen includes other DNA sequences encoding the same CDR3. The rearrangement uses TRBV18 and TRBJ1-2; 10 nucleotides line up with TRBD1. Germline loops: CDR1 KGHSH, CDR2 LQKENI. The CDR3 runs 14 residues. V was clipped by 3 bases and J by 6 bases; unmatched bases: 4. CDR3 coding DNA: TGTGCCAGCTCACCGACCGGGACAGGGGATGGCTACACCTTC. It translates to CASSPTGTGDGYTF.

J is TRBJ1-1 and V is TRBV24-1; 7 positions agree with TRBD1. The germline V gene encodes CDR1 KGHDR and CDR2 SFDVKD. V shed 3 bases and J 8 bases; nucleotides not matched to a gene: 5. This CDR3 has 13 residues. For the CDR3, the DNA is TGTGCCACCAGTGATCGGAGGACAGGCGAAGCTTTCTTT. Translation: CATSDRRTGEAFF.

The V and J genes are TRBV13 and TRBJ1-4, with 9 bases fitting TRBD1. Germline V CDR1 and CDR2: PRHDT, FYEKMQ (reference sequence). The CDR3 covers 16 residues. The trim removed 0 bases at V and 8 bases at J, leaving 7 bases unmatched. CDR3 in DNA: TGTGCCAGCAGCTTAGGCCTCAGGGACAGGGCCGAAAAACTGTTTTTT. Its protein is CASSLGLRDRAEKLFF.

This chain joins TRBV30 and TRBJ2-3, with 8 nucleotides matching TRBD2. The CDR3 sequence is 13 residues long. Germline CDR1 and CDR2: GTSNPN and SVGIG (reference sequence). The V gene end was trimmed by 7 bases and the J gene end by 4 bases; junction bases not matched to a gene: 7. In DNA, the CDR3 is TGTGCCTCCCCTAGCGGGTATCCAGATACGCAGTATTTT. Translating gives CASPSGYPDTQYF.

The chain has TRBV20-1 and TRBJ1-2, with a weak D call TRBD1 (5 bases). Germline V CDR1 and CDR2: DFQATT, SNEGSKA (reference sequence). Trimming shortened V by 4 bases and J by 4 bases, and 7 bases separated the two germline ends. This CDR3 is 11 amino acids long. CDR3 nucleotides: TGCAGTGCTAACAGGATCTATGGCTACACCTTC. Residues: CSANRIYGYTF.

Details on this clone: This same CDR3 is encoded by further DNA sequences in the sample. The CDR3 DNA reads as TGTGCCAGCAGCAGGACAGGGAGCTACGAGCAGTACTTC. Its protein is CASSRTGSYEQYF. The V gene is TRBV7-9, the J gene TRBJ2-7; 8 bases are shared with TRBD1. Germline values: CDR1 SEHNR, CDR2 FQNEAQ (reference sequence). V was clipped by 5 bases and J by 3 bases; unmatched bases: 3. The CDR3 is made up of 13 amino acids.

The chain links TRBV5-1 to TRBJ1-1; D is possibly TRBD1 (6 bases). With 3 bases removed from V and 4 bases from J, the gap between germline ends came to 16 bases. Germline CDR1 is SGHRS and CDR2 is YFSETQ. This CDR3 contains 15 residues. This CDR3 is CASSSLQGGATEAFF. In DNA form, the CDR3 reads TGCGCCAGCAGCTCCCTACAGGGAGGGGCCACTGAAGCTTTCTTT.

The chain has TRBV21-1 and TRBJ2-5; whether TRBD2, the table's D call, matches the DNA was not checked. TRBV21-1 is marked as a pseudogene. The length of the CDR3 is 17 residues. The CDR3 sequence: CASNNWRASGSRGTQYF. The CDR3 region has the DNA TGTGCCAGCAACAACTGGCGGGCTAGCGGGAGTCGTGGGACCCAGTACTTC.

This CDR3 reads CASSLEGLSYNEQFF. As DNA, the CDR3 is TGCGCCAGCAGCTTGGAGGGGCTCTCCTACAATGAGCAGTTCTTC. The V call is TRBV5-1, the J call TRBJ2-1, with a possible D match to TRBD1 (5 bases). The CDR3 covers 15 residues. V was cut by 0 bases and J by 0 bases, with 7 bases left in between. The germline V gene has CDR1 SGHRS and CDR2 YFSETQ.

The rearrangement joins TRBV21-1 to TRBJ2-5; TRBD2 was called by the table and not checked on the DNA. TRBV21-1 is described as a pseudogene. The CDR3 extends over 18 amino acids. The CDR3 region is CASSKCNRASGSNETQYF. Written as DNA, the CDR3 is TGTGCCAGCAGCAAATGCAATAGGGCTAGCGGGAGCAATGAGACCCAGTACTTC.

The chain couples TRBV30 to TRBJ1-3, with TRBD1 matching over 7 bases. The CDR3 has 16 residues. Germline CDR1 and CDR2: GTSNPN and SVGIG (reference sequence). Unmatched junction bases numbered 13, after V lost 2 bases and J lost 6 bases. CDR3 in DNA: TGTGCCTGGAGTTTCGGACCCGGGACAGACTTAAACACCATATATTTT. As protein: CAWSFGPGTDLNTIYF.

This rearrangement joins TRBV6-6 to TRBJ2-7; maybe TRBD1 (6 bases). The germline CDR1 and CDR2 sequences are MNHNY and SVGAGI (reference sequence). V was trimmed by 5 bases and J by 7 bases, leaving 15 bases between them. The CDR3 spans 13 residues. CDR3 amino acids: CASSTDRASEQYF. The CDR3 DNA follows: TGTGCCAGCAGTACGGACAGAGCTAGTGAGCAGTACTTC.